The rows below give T cell receptor beta chains drawn from one sample of a study of blood T cell repertoires in COVID-19. Assay used: immunoSEQ multiplex PCR; TCRdb lists only in-frame clones, some missing. This sample has under 450,000 clones; 87% occur once, and the top ten carry approximately 1.2%. What was sequenced was PBMCs or T cells enriched from blood (not recorded which). Source of these receptors: a man aged 30 to 39 who had recovered from COVID-19. Each CDR3 is given with its conserved first and last residue. A D gene is named only where the DNA matches it firmly. Clone size is not always given. Where it is, it says once, few, many or a class for expanded clones.

j_gene: TRBJ2-3
abundance: NA
v_gene: TRBV30
d_gene: TRBD2
CDR3aa: CAWTRGGDTDTQYF
CDR3nt: TGTGCCTGGACTCGCGGGGGGGACACAGATACGCAGTATTTT

j_gene: TRBJ2-3
abundance: NA
v_gene: TRBV30
d_gene: TRBD2
CDR3aa: CAWKAGTNTDTQYF
CDR3nt: TGTGCCTGGAAGGCGGGGACTAACACAGATACGCAGTATTTT

j_gene: TRBJ2-5
abundance: NA
v_gene: TRBV12-3/TRBV12-4
d_gene: TRBD1
CDR3aa: CASRTGVQETQYF
CDR3nt: TGTGCCAGCCGAACAGGGGTCCAAGAGACCCAGTACTTC

j_gene: TRBJ1-2
abundance: NA
v_gene: TRBV28
d_gene: TRBD1
CDR3aa: CASSSDRALTPDGYTF
CDR3nt: TGTGCCAGCAGTTCGGACAGGGCTCTCACCCCCGACGGCTACACCTTC

j_gene: TRBJ1-6
abundance: once
v_gene: TRBV12-3/TRBV12-4
d_gene: TRBD1
CDR3aa: CASRDRGPSPLHF
CDR3nt: TGTGCCAGCAGGGACAGGGGGCCTTCACCCCTCCACTTT

j_gene: TRBJ1-1
abundance: NA
v_gene: TRBV6-5
d_gene: NA
CDR3aa: CASRREGTEAFF
CDR3nt: TGTGCCAGCAGGAGGGAGGGCACTGAAGCTTTCTTT

j_gene: TRBJ2-1
abundance: NA
v_gene: TRBV3-1/TRBV3-2
d_gene: NA
CDR3aa: CASSSLAEQFF
CDR3nt: TGTGCCAGCAGTAGCCTGGCTGAGCAGTTCTTC

j_gene: TRBJ1-5
abundance: NA
v_gene: TRBV19
d_gene: NA
CDR3aa: CASVAGPINQPQHF
CDR3nt: TGTGCCAGTGTAGCAGGGCCGATCAATCAGCCCCAGCATTTT

j_gene: TRBJ1-6
abundance: NA
v_gene: TRBV6-6
d_gene: TRBD1
CDR3aa: CASSTDRGNSPLHF
CDR3nt: TGTGCCAGCAGTACCGACAGGGGAAATTCACCCCTCCACTTT

j_gene: TRBJ2-7
abundance: NA
v_gene: TRBV25-1
d_gene: TRBD2
CDR3aa: CASSDLAGTASYEQYF
CDR3nt: TGTGCCAGCAGTGACCTAGCGGGGACTGCTTCCTACGAGCAGTACTTC

j_gene: TRBJ1-2
abundance: NA
v_gene: TRBV4-3
d_gene: NA
CDR3aa: CASSQLRGPGYTF
CDR3nt: TGCGCCAGCAGCCAATTGCGGGGACCCGGCTACACCTTC

j_gene: TRBJ1-1
abundance: NA
v_gene: TRBV4-3
d_gene: NA
CDR3aa: CASSQDGPMNTEAFF
CDR3nt: TGCGCCAGCAGCCAAGATGGCCCCATGAACACTGAAGCTTTCTTT

j_gene: TRBJ2-5
abundance: NA
v_gene: TRBV7-7
d_gene: NA
CDR3aa: CASSLSRVKETQYF
CDR3nt: TGTGCCAGCAGCTTATCCCGGGTAAAAGAGACCCAGTACTTC

j_gene: TRBJ1-5
abundance: once
v_gene: TRBV27
d_gene: TRBD1
CDR3aa: CASSPSGTANQPQHF
CDR3nt: TGTGCCAGCAGTCCCTCGGGGACAGCCAATCAGCCCCAGCATTTT

j_gene: TRBJ1-1
abundance: NA
v_gene: TRBV6-6
d_gene: TRBD1
CDR3aa: CASSSRQGLNTEAFF
CDR3nt: TGTGCCAGCAGTTCCCGACAGGGCCTGAACACTGAAGCTTTCTTT

j_gene: TRBJ2-7
abundance: once
v_gene: TRBV30
d_gene: TRBD1
CDR3aa: CAWGTGSTHEQYF
CDR3nt: TGTGCCTGGGGGACAGGGAGTACGCACGAGCAGTACTTC

j_gene: TRBJ1-3
abundance: NA
v_gene: TRBV6-5
d_gene: NA
CDR3aa: CAIIRPGGNTIYF
CDR3nt: TGTGCCATCATACGACCGGGTGGAAACACCATATATTTT

j_gene: TRBJ2-5
abundance: NA
v_gene: TRBV19
d_gene: TRBD2
CDR3aa: CASSTQRGETQYF
CDR3nt: TGTGCCAGTAGCACCCAGCGGGGGGAGACCCAGTACTTC

j_gene: TRBJ1-5
abundance: few
v_gene: TRBV7-9
d_gene: NA
CDR3aa: CASSLHRDRPQHF
CDR3nt: TGTGCCAGCAGCCTCCACAGGGATCGGCCCCAGCATTTT

j_gene: TRBJ1-5
abundance: NA
v_gene: TRBV28
d_gene: NA
CDR3aa: CASSPPPLGTLSNQPQHF
CDR3nt: TGTGCCAGCAGTCCCCCGCCTTTGGGCACGCTGAGCAATCAGCCCCAGCATTTT

j_gene: TRBJ2-5
abundance: NA
v_gene: TRBV6-4
d_gene: TRBD1
CDR3aa: CASIRRDRGYQETQYF
CDR3nt: TGTGCCAGCATACGCCGGGACAGGGGTTACCAAGAGACCCAGTACTTC

j_gene: TRBJ1-3
abundance: NA
v_gene: TRBV7-6
d_gene: TRBD1
CDR3aa: CASSLSTGTQRGGNTIYF
CDR3nt: TGTGCCAGCAGCCTCTCGACAGGGACGCAGCGGGGGGGAAACACCATATATTTT

j_gene: TRBJ1-5
abundance: NA
v_gene: TRBV5-1
d_gene: NA
CDR3aa: CASSEASGDQPQHF
CDR3nt: TGCGCCAGCAGTGAAGCTTCAGGGGATCAGCCCCAGCATTTT

j_gene: TRBJ1-1
abundance: NA
v_gene: TRBV6-1
d_gene: NA
CDR3aa: CASSEGFLDSEEAFF
CDR3nt: TGTGCCAGCAGTGAAGGCTTTCTGGACAGCGAAGAAGCTTTCTTT

j_gene: TRBJ1-5
abundance: NA
v_gene: TRBV30
d_gene: NA
CDR3aa: CAWSRGGWPVNQPQHF
CDR3nt: TGTGCCTGGAGCCGTGGGGGGTGGCCGGTCAATCAGCCCCAGCATTTT

j_gene: TRBJ2-5
abundance: NA
v_gene: TRBV20-1
d_gene: TRBD2
CDR3aa: CSASGPGGETQYF
CDR3nt: TGCAGTGCTAGTGGGCCGGGGGGAGAGACCCAGTACTTC

j_gene: TRBJ2-6
abundance: NA
v_gene: TRBV19
d_gene: NA
CDR3aa: CASSRAGGISGANVLTF
CDR3nt: TGTGCCAGTAGTAGGGCAGGGGGGATCTCTGGGGCCAACGTCCTGACTTTC

j_gene: TRBJ1-6
abundance: NA
v_gene: TRBV7-2
d_gene: TRBD1
CDR3aa: CASSLGNGQGASPLHF
CDR3nt: TGTGCCAGCAGCTTAGGTAATGGTCAGGGGGCGTCACCCCTCCACTTT

j_gene: TRBJ2-2
abundance: NA
v_gene: TRBV10-3
d_gene: TRBD2
CDR3aa: CAISGTSGGYTGELFF
CDR3nt: TGTGCCATCAGTGGAACTAGCGGGGGGTACACCGGGGAGCTGTTTTTT

j_gene: TRBJ2-7
abundance: NA
v_gene: TRBV27
d_gene: TRBD2
CDR3aa: CASSFTGLSGYEQYF
CDR3nt: TGTGCCAGCAGTTTCACGGGACTAAGTGGCTACGAGCAGTACTTC

j_gene: TRBJ2-3
abundance: NA
v_gene: TRBV19
d_gene: TRBD2
CDR3aa: CASSERGGTDTQYF
CDR3nt: TGTGCCAGTAGCGAGCGGGGTGGCACAGATACGCAGTATTTT

j_gene: TRBJ2-3
abundance: NA
v_gene: TRBV9
d_gene: NA
CDR3aa: CASSVRGIGTDTQYF
CDR3nt: TGTGCCAGCAGCGTACGGGGGATAGGCACAGATACGCAGTATTTT

j_gene: TRBJ1-2
abundance: NA
v_gene: TRBV14
d_gene: TRBD1
CDR3aa: CASSQVAGGDGYTF
CDR3nt: TGTGCCAGCAGCCAAGTGGCAGGGGGCGATGGCTACACCTTC

j_gene: TRBJ1-4
abundance: NA
v_gene: TRBV7-9
d_gene: TRBD1
CDR3aa: CASSSSPQGASEKLFF
CDR3nt: TGTGCCAGCAGCTCGTCCCCACAGGGGGCTAGTGAAAAACTGTTTTTT

j_gene: TRBJ1-2
abundance: NA
v_gene: TRBV4-3
d_gene: NA
CDR3aa: CASSQAKEVGGYTF
CDR3nt: TGCGCCAGCAGCCAAGCCAAGGAGGTGGGCGGCTACACCTTC

j_gene: TRBJ1-2
abundance: few
v_gene: TRBV5-6
d_gene: NA
CDR3aa: CASSLIREGSNYGYTF
CDR3nt: TGTGCCAGCAGCTTGATCCGCGAGGGATCCAACTATGGCTACACCTTC

j_gene: TRBJ2-7
abundance: NA
v_gene: TRBV11-2
d_gene: NA
CDR3aa: CASSSDRTLFLYAQYF
CDR3nt: TGTGCCAGCAGCTCCGACAGGACTCTCTTCCTTTATGCGCAGTACTTC

j_gene: TRBJ2-3
abundance: NA
v_gene: TRBV4-1
d_gene: NA
CDR3aa: CASSHIGGDTDTQYF
CDR3nt: TGCGCCAGCAGCCACATTGGCGGAGACACAGATACGCAGTATTTT

j_gene: TRBJ1-6
abundance: NA
v_gene: TRBV7-9
d_gene: NA
CDR3aa: CASSLVRGAYSPLHF
CDR3nt: TGTGCCAGCAGCTTAGTCAGGGGCGCGTATTCACCCCTCCACTTT

j_gene: TRBJ1-5
abundance: NA
v_gene: TRBV7-9
d_gene: TRBD1
CDR3aa: CASSSGTGGFNQPQHF
CDR3nt: TGTGCCAGCAGCTCGGGGACAGGGGGATTCAATCAGCCCCAGCATTTT

j_gene: TRBJ1-6
abundance: NA
v_gene: TRBV7-9
d_gene: NA
CDR3aa: CASSPRQAGAISPLHF
CDR3nt: TGTGCCAGCAGCCCCCGACAGGCCGGGGCAATTTCACCCCTCCACTTT

j_gene: TRBJ2-7
abundance: few
v_gene: TRBV9
d_gene: TRBD2
CDR3aa: CASSVEGDGRYEQYF
CDR3nt: TGTGCCAGCAGCGTAGAAGGGGACGGGAGGTACGAGCAGTACTTC

j_gene: TRBJ1-4
abundance: once
v_gene: TRBV4-3
d_gene: NA
CDR3aa: CASSQGKGPGEKLFF
CDR3nt: TGCGCCAGCAGCCAAGGAAAGGGGCCTGGTGAAAAACTGTTTTTT

j_gene: TRBJ1-2
abundance: NA
v_gene: TRBV6-5
d_gene: TRBD1
CDR3aa: CAVGQGSYTF
CDR3nt: TGTGCCGTAGGACAGGGGAGCTACACCTTC

j_gene: TRBJ2-7
abundance: NA
v_gene: TRBV7-6
d_gene: NA
CDR3aa: CASSLDRDQTYEQYF
CDR3nt: TGTGCCAGCAGCTTAGACAGGGACCAGACCTACGAGCAGTACTTC

j_gene: TRBJ1-2
abundance: once
v_gene: TRBV30
d_gene: NA
CDR3aa: CAWSGLYGYTF
CDR3nt: TGTGCCTGGAGTGGACTCTATGGCTACACCTTC